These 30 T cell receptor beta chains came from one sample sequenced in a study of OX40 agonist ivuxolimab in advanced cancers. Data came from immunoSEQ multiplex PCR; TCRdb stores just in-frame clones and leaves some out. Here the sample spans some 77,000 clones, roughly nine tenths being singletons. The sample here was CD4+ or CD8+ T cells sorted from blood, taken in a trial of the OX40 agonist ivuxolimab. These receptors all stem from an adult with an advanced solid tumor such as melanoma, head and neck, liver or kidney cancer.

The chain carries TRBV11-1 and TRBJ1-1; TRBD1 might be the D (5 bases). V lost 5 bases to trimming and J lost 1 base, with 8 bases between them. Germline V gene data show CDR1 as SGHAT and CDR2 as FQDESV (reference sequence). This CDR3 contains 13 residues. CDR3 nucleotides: TGTGCCAGCAGCATCCAGGGGAACACTGAAGCTTTCTTT. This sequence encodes CASSIQGNTEAFF.

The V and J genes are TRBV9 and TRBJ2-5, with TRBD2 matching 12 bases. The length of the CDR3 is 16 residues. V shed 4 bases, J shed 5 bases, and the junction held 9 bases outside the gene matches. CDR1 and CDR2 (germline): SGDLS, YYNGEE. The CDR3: CASSPLLAGGSETQYF. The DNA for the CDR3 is TGTGCCAGCAGCCCATTACTAGCGGGAGGTTCGGAGACCCAGTACTTC.

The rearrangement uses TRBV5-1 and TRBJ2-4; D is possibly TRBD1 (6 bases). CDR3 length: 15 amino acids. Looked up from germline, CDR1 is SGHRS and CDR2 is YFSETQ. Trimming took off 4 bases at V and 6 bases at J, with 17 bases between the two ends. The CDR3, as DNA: TGCGCCAGCAGCGCAAACAGACAGGATGGAAACATTCAGTACTTC. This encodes CASSANRQDGNIQYF.

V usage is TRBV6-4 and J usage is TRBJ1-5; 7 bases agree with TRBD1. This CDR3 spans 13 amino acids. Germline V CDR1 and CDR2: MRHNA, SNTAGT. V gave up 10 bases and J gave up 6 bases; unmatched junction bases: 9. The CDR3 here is CATRGGPFQPQHF. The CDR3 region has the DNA TGTGCCACCAGGGGGGGGCCTTTTCAGCCCCAGCATTTT.

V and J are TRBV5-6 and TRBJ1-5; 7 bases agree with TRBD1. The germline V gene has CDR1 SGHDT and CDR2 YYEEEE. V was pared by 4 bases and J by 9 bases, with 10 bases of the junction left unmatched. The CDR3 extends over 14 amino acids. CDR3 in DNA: TGTGCCAGCAGCGCAGACAGGGAAGGGAGGCCCCAGCATTTT. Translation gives CASSADREGRPQHF.

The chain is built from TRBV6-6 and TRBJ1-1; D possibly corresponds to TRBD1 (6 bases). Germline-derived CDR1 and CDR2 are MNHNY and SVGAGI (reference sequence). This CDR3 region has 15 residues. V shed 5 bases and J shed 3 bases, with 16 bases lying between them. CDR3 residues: CASSPGGLGDTEAFF. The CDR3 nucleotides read TGTGCCAGCAGTCCCGGGGGCTTGGGGGACACTGAAGCTTTCTTT.

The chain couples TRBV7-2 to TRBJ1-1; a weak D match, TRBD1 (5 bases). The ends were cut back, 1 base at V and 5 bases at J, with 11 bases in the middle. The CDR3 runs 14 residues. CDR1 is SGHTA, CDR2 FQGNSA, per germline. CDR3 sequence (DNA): TGTGCCAGCAGCTTAGAACTGGGGGGGACTGAAGCTTTCTTT. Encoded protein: CASSLELGGTEAFF.

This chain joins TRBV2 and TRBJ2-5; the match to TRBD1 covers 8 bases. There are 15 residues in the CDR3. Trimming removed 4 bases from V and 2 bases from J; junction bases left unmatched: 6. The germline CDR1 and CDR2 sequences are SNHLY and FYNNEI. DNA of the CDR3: TGTGCCAGCAGTGGACAGGGGTGGTTTCAAGAGACCCAGTACTTC. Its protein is CASSGQGWFQETQYF.

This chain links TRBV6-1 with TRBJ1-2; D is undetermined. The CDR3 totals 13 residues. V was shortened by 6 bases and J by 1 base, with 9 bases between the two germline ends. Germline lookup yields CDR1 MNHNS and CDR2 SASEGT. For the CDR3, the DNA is TGTGCCAGCAGGGACTCCAATAACTATGGCTACACCTTC. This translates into CASRDSNNYGYTF.

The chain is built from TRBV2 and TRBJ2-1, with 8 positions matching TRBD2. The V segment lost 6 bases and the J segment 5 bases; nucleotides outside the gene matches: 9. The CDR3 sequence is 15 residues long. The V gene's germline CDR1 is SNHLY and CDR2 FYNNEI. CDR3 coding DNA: TGTGCCAGCAGGGGAAGCGGGAGCCCTGACAATGAGCAGTTCTTC. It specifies CASRGSGSPDNEQFF.

CDR3 region: CASSFGGGASTEAFF. For the CDR3, the DNA is TGTGCCAGCAGTTTTGGAGGGGGCGCCTCCACTGAAGCTTTCTTT. The chain combines TRBV27 with TRBJ1-1; 7 bases align to TRBD1. J gave up 4 bases and V 3 bases, and 8 bases lay outside the gene matches. CDR1 MNHEY and CDR2 SMNVEV come from the germline V gene (reference sequence). CDR3 size: 15 residues.

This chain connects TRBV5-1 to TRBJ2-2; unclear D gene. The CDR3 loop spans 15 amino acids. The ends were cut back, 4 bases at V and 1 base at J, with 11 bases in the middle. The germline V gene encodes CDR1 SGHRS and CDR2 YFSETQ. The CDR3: CASSLWELNTGELFF. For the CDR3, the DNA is TGCGCCAGCAGCCTATGGGAATTGAACACCGGGGAGCTGTTTTTT.

The CDR3 region has the DNA TGTGCCAGCAGGAGGGGACTAGCGCCCCTCTACGAGCAGTACTTC. The encoded protein is CASRRGLAPLYEQYF. The chain is built from TRBV6-6 and TRBJ2-7; 10 nucleotides match TRBD2. J lost 3 bases, V lost 6 bases, and 8 bases had no gene match. Germline lookup yields CDR1 MNHNY and CDR2 SVGAGI (reference sequence). The CDR3 length is 15 residues.

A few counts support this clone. In DNA, the CDR3 is TGTGCCAGCAGCCAAGGCCGAGCGGAAAGCTCCTACAATGAGCAGTTCTTC. Translation: CASSQGRAESSYNEQFF. This chain links TRBV4-2 with TRBJ2-1; TRBD2 might be the D (5 bases). This CDR3 has 17 amino acids. Germline lookup yields CDR1 LGHNA and CDR2 YNFKEQ. V was clipped by 1 base and J by 0 bases, with 13 bases between them.

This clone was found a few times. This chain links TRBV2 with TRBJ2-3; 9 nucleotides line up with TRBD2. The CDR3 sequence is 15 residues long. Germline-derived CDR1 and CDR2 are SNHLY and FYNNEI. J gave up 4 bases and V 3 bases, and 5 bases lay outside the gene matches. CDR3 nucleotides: TGTGCCAGCAGTGAGGAAGCGGGAGGCGCAGATACGCAGTATTTT. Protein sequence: CASSEEAGGADTQYF.

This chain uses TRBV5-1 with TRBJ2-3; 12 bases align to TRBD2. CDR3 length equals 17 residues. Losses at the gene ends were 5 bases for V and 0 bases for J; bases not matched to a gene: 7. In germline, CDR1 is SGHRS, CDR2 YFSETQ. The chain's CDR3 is CASSYSGTSGSTDTQYF. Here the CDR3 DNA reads TGCGCCAGCAGTTATTCCGGGACTAGCGGGAGCACAGATACGCAGTATTTT. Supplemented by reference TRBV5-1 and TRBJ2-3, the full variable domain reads KAGVTQTPRYLIKTRGQQVTLSCSPISGHRSVSWYQQTPGQGLQFLFEYFSETQRNKGNFPGRFSGRQFSNSRSEMNVSTLELGDSALYLCASSYSGTSGSTDTQYFGPGTRLTVL.

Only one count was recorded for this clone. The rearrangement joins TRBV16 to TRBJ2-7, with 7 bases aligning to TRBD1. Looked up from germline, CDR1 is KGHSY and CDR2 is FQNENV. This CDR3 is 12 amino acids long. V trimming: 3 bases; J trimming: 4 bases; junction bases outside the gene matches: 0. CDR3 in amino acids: CASSQDRYEQYF. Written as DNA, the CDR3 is TGTGCCAGCAGCCAGGACAGGTACGAGCAGTACTTC. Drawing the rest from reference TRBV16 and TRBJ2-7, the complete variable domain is GEEVAQTPKHLVRGEGQKAKLYCAPIKGHSYVFWYQQVLKNEFKFLISFQNENVFDETGMPKERFSAKCLPNSPCSLEIQATKLEDSAVYFCASSQDRYEQYFGPGTRLTVT.

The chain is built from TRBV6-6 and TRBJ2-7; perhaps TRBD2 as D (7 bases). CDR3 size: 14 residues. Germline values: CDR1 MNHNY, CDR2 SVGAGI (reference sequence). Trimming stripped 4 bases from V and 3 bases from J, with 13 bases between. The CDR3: CASSWREGGYEQYF. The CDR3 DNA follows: TGTGCCAGCAGTTGGAGGGAGGGGGGCTACGAGCAGTACTTC.

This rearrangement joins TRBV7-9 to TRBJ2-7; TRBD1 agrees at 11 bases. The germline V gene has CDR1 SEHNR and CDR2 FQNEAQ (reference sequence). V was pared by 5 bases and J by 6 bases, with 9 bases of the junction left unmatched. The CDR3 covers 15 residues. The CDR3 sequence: CASSPRTGGRGEQYF. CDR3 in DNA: TGTGCCAGCAGCCCTCGGACAGGGGGCCGAGGCGAGCAGTACTTC.

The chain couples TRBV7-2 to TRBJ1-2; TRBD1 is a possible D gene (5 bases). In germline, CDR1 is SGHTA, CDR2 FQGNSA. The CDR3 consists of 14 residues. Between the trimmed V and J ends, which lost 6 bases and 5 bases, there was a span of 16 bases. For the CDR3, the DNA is TGTGCCAGCAGGGGGGGAGCGGCAAATTATGGCTACACCTTC. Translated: CASRGGAANYGYTF.

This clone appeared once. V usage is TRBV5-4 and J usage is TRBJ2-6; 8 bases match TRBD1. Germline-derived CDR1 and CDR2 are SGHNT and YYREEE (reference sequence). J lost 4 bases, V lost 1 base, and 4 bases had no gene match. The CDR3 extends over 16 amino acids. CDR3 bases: TGTGCCAGCAGCTTGCAGGGGGCGCAAGGGGCCAACGTCCTGACTTTC. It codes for CASSLQGAQGANVLTF.

CDR3 DNA sequence: TGTGCCAGCAGCTTAGATGGCTTTGGCTACACCTTC. Its translation: CASSLDGFGYTF. V and J are TRBV7-2 and TRBJ1-2; unclear D gene. The germline CDR1 and CDR2 sequences are SGHTA and FQGNSA. V was trimmed by 1 base and J by 7 bases, leaving 7 bases between them. The CDR3 extends over 12 amino acids. Looking up the rest from reference TRBV7-2 and TRBJ1-2 gives the full variable domain: GAGVSQSPSNKVTEKGKDVELRCDPISGHTALYWYRQSLGQGLEFLIYFQGNSAPDKSGLPSDRFSAERTGGSVSTLTIQRTQQEDSAVYLCASSLDGFGYTFGSGTRLTVV.

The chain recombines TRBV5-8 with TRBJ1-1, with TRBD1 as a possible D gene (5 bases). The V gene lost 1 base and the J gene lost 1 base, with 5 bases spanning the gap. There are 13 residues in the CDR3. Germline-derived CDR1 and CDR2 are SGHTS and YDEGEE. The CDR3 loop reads CASSLTGNTEAFF. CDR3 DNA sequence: TGTGCCAGCAGCTTGACAGGGAACACTGAAGCTTTCTTT.

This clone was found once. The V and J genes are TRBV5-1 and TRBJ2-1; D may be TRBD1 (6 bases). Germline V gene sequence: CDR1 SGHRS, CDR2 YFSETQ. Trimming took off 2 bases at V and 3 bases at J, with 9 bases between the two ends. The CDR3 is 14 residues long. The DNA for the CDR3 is TGCGCCAGCAGCTTTGGGGACAACTACAATGAGCAGTTCTTC. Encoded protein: CASSFGDNYNEQFF.

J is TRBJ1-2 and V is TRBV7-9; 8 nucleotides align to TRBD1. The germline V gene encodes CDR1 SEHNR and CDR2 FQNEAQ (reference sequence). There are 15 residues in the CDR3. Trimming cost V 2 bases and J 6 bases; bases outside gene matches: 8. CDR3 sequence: CASSLLDRATDGYTF. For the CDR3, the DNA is TGTGCCAGCAGCTTACTGGACAGGGCTACCGATGGCTACACCTTC.

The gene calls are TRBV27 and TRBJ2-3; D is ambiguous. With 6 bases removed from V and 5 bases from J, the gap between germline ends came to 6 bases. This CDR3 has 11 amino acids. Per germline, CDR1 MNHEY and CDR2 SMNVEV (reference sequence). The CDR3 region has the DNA TGTGCCAGCAGGCTACGAGATACGCAGTATTTT. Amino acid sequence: CASRLRDTQYF.

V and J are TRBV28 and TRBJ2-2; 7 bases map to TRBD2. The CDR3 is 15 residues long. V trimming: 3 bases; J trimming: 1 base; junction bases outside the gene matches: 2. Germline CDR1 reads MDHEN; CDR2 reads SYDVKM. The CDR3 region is CASSLGGMNTGELFF. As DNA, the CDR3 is TGTGCCAGCAGTTTGGGGGGGATGAACACCGGGGAGCTGTTTTTT.

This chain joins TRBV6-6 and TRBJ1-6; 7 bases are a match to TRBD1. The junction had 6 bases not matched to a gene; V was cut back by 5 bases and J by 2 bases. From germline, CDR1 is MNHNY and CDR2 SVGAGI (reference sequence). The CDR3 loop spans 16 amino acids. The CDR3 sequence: CASSPQGNPYNSPLHF. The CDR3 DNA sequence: TGTGCCAGCAGTCCACAGGGGAACCCCTATAATTCACCCCTCCACTTT.

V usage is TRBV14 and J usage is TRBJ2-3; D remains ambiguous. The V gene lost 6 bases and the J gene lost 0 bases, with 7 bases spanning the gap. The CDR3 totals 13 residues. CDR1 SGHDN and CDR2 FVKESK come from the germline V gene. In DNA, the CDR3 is TGTGCCAGCAGTTCCTGGAGCACAGATACGCAGTATTTT. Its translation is CASSSWSTDTQYF. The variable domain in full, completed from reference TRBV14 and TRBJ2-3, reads EAGVTQFPSHSVIEKGQTVTLRCDPISGHDNLYWYRRVMGKEIKFLLHFVKESKQDESGMPNNRFLAERTGGTYSTLKVQPAELEDSGVYFCASSSWSTDTQYFGPGTRLTVL.

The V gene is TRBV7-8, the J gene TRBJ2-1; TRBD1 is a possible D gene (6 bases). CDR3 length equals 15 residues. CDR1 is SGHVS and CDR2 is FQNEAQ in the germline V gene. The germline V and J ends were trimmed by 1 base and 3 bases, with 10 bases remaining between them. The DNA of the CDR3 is TGTGCCAGCAGCTTAGGCAGGGGCCTCTACAATGAGCAGTTCTTC. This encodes CASSLGRGLYNEQFF.